This T cell receptor beta chain was captured in a study of T cell responses to AZD1222 COVID-19 vaccine. Study in general: Second-dose intervals near 4 or 12 weeks were combined.

This clone was recorded once. What it recognizes is unknown. The assay was immunoSEQ multiplex PCR, and TCRdb's table has in-frame clones only and misses some. The data contain 95,000 or so clones, less than 90% of them seen just once; the ten biggest clones take up 3.5% to 4.5%. CDR1 is LGHNA and CDR2 is YSLEER in the germline V gene. CDR3 length: 17 residues. J gave up 3 bases and V 4 bases, and 8 bases lay outside the gene matches. Regarding the study as a whole: Seropositive AZD1222 recipients at baseline numbered only 5 to 7. White British donors predominated, females outnumbered males, and clonal diversity was possibly underestimated. Unmutated variant regions reportedly attract nearly half of all spike-specific TCRs.

The sequence derives from an adult in good health. The chain recombines TRBV4-3 with TRBJ2-1, with 11 bases fitting TRBD2. The sample here was peripheral blood, taken on day 0 of AZD1222 vaccination. The CDR3 DNA sequence: TGCGCCAGCAGCCCTAGACTAGCGGGGACTCACTACAATGAGCAGTTCTTC. Its translation is CASSPRLAGTHYNEQFF.